The 21 T cell receptor beta chains given below trace back to one sample, sequenced in a study of OX40 agonist ivuxolimab in advanced cancers. Generated by immunoSEQ multiplex PCR, the TCRdb table keeps only in-frame clones and is missing some. The sample lists roughly 93,000 clones, approximately 80% occurring once. The specimen comprised CD4+ or CD8+ T cells sorted from blood, sampled in a trial of the OX40 agonist ivuxolimab. These receptor sequences come from an adult with an advanced solid tumor such as melanoma, head and neck, liver or kidney cancer.

The chain combines TRBV19 with TRBJ2-7, with D perhaps matching TRBD2 (6 bases). CDR3 length: 14 residues. From germline, CDR1 is LNHDA and CDR2 SQIVND (reference sequence). Trimming removed 8 bases at V and 2 bases at J, with 16 bases between. CDR3 loop: CASADAGNPYEQYF. CDR3 coding DNA: TGTGCCAGTGCAGATGCGGGGAATCCCTACGAGCAGTACTTC.

CDR3 in DNA: TGTGCCAGCAGCTTAGAGGTGCGGGAGGTTGTGAGAGATACGCAGTATTTT. It specifies CASSLEVREVVRDTQYF. This chain connects TRBV7-2 to TRBJ2-3, with 8 bases that match TRBD2. This CDR3 region has 17 residues. J was trimmed by 5 bases and V by 1 base; bases with no gene match: 11. CDR1 SGHTA and CDR2 FQGNSA come from the germline V gene.

In its sample, this clone was seen once. V usage is TRBV27 and J usage is TRBJ2-7; maybe TRBD1 (5 bases). Germline V lookup: CDR1 MNHEY, CDR2 SMNVEV (reference sequence). The V gene lost 6 bases and the J gene lost 1 base, with 10 bases spanning the gap. This CDR3 spans 13 amino acids. The CDR3: CASSLQVSYEQYF. As DNA, the CDR3 is TGTGCCAGCAGCCTACAGGTTTCCTACGAGCAGTACTTC.

The CDR3 spells CASSLLGTGHGYTF. The CDR3 nucleotides read TGTGCCAGCAGTTTATTAGGGACAGGGCATGGCTACACCTTC. The chain carries TRBV27 and TRBJ1-2; 9 bases are shared with TRBD1. This CDR3 spans 14 amino acids. Germline V gene data show CDR1 as MNHEY and CDR2 as SMNVEV (reference sequence). Trimming cost V 1 base and J 6 bases; bases outside gene matches: 3.

In this sample, this clone turned up many times. CDR3 coding DNA: TGTGCCAGTAGTCCTCAGCGGGGGGGCCTTGGAGATACGCAGTATTTT. Amino acids: CASSPQRGGLGDTQYF. V gene TRBV19 combines with J gene TRBJ2-3; TRBD2 matches at 10 bases. Germline lookup yields CDR1 LNHDA and CDR2 SQIVND (reference sequence). The trim removed 5 bases at V and 5 bases at J, leaving 10 bases unmatched. This CDR3 is 16 amino acids long.

This chain connects TRBV7-9 to TRBJ1-4; the D is unclear. The V and J ends lost 5 bases and 2 bases respectively, with 15 bases between them. The V gene's germline CDR1 is SEHNR and CDR2 FQNEAQ (reference sequence). This CDR3 is built from 16 residues. The CDR3, as DNA: TGTGCCAGCAGCCCTATCAACTTTGCCACTAATGAAAAACTGTTTTTT. Residues: CASSPINFATNEKLFF.

This clone appeared a single time. The V and J genes are TRBV7-9 and TRBJ2-3; D may be TRBD2 (6 bases). The CDR3 length is 13 residues. Trimming removed 9 bases from V and 2 bases from J, with 12 bases in between. CDR1 is SEHNR and CDR2 is FQNEAQ in the germline V gene (reference sequence). DNA of the CDR3: TGTGCCAGTCCGGGACTGGACACAGATACGCAGTATTTT. It specifies CASPGLDTDTQYF.

Only a few counts were recorded for this clone. The genes are TRBV7-9 and TRBJ2-7, with 9 bases fitting TRBD2. The CDR3 has 17 amino acids. Germline V lookup: CDR1 SEHNR, CDR2 FQNEAQ (reference sequence). V lost 5 bases, J lost 0 bases, and 11 bases stayed unmatched. The CDR3 region has the DNA TGTGCCAGCAGCCCACGCTTAGGTAGCGGGAGCTCCTACGAGCAGTACTTC. It yields the protein CASSPRLGSGSSYEQYF.

This clone was found once. Different DNA sequences within this sample yield the same CDR3. The CDR3 DNA reads TGTGCCTGGAGCCGGGACAGCGGCTCTGGAAACACCATATATTTT. This translates into CAWSRDSGSGNTIYF. The genes are TRBV30 and TRBJ1-3; 7 bases map to TRBD1. CDR3 length equals 15 residues. Germline V CDR1 and CDR2: GTSNPN, SVGIG (reference sequence). The J segment lost 0 bases and the V segment lost 3 bases, leaving 5 bases of the junction unmatched.

The rearrangement joins TRBV27 to TRBJ1-6; D might be TRBD1 (5 bases). V was trimmed by 7 bases and J by 9 bases, leaving 19 bases between them. Germline assignment: CDR1 MNHEY and CDR2 SMNVEV (reference sequence). CDR3 length equals 15 residues. The CDR3, as DNA: TGTGCCAGCAAGCCCTTAGGGGATTTGGGTTCACCCCTCCACTTT. This translates into CASKPLGDLGSPLHF.

The genes are TRBV5-1 and TRBJ2-2, with no clear D. Germline CDR1 reads SGHRS; CDR2 reads YFSETQ. This CDR3 is 17 amino acids long. V was pared by 0 bases and J by 6 bases, with 18 bases between. CDR3: CASSLGVVGPRSGELFF. CDR3 nucleotide sequence: TGCGCCAGCAGCTTGGGAGTGGTAGGCCCGAGGTCCGGGGAGCTGTTTTTT.

V usage is TRBV14 and J usage is TRBJ1-6; D is ambiguous. CDR3 length: 12 amino acids. Germline loops: CDR1 SGHDN, CDR2 FVKESK. V dropped 4 bases and J dropped 7 bases, with 5 bases sitting between them. CDR3: CASSRLNSPLHF. The DNA for the CDR3 is TGTGCCAGCAGCCGACTGAATTCACCCCTCCACTTT.

The genes are TRBV6-5 and TRBJ1-2; D unresolved. The CDR3 is 13 residues long. The V gene's germline CDR1 is MNHEY and CDR2 SVGAGI. V was trimmed by 4 bases and J by 4 bases, leaving 10 bases between them. The CDR3 loop reads CASSLSQVYGYTF. DNA for the CDR3: TGTGCCAGCAGTTTAAGTCAGGTCTATGGCTACACCTTC.

The V gene is TRBV6-5, the J gene TRBJ2-2; D might be TRBD1 (6 bases). In germline, CDR1 is MNHEY, CDR2 SVGAGI. Trimming stripped 2 bases from V and 5 bases from J, with 12 bases between. The CDR3 runs 15 residues. The CDR3 DNA reads TGTGCCAGCAGTTACACCGGACAGTATACCGGGGAGCTGTTTTTT. Its translation: CASSYTGQYTGELFF.

J is TRBJ2-2 and V is TRBV5-1; D remains ambiguous. The CDR3 runs 15 residues. V was trimmed by 4 bases and J by 1 base, leaving 11 bases between them. Germline V gene lookup returns CDR1 SGHRS and CDR2 YFSETQ. CDR3 nucleotides: TGCGCCAGCAGCCCCGAGGACGGGAACACCGGGGAGCTGTTTTTT. Translated: CASSPEDGNTGELFF.

The gene calls are TRBV4-2 and TRBJ1-1; D call uncertain. Deletions cut 4 bases from V and 1 base from J, with 10 bases between. Germline V gene lookup returns CDR1 LGHNA and CDR2 YNFKEQ. This CDR3 contains 14 residues. CDR3 sequence reads: CASSPLGANTEAFF. In DNA form, the CDR3 reads TGTGCCAGCAGCCCCCTCGGAGCGAACACTGAAGCTTTCTTT.

The J gene is TRBJ1-2, the V gene TRBV5-6; D is possibly TRBD1 (6 bases). The CDR3 extends over 15 amino acids. Trimming left V 4 bases short and J 1 base short, with 14 bases between. Germline V gene data show CDR1 as SGHDT and CDR2 as YYEEEE. The CDR3 coding sequence is TGTGCCAGCAGCCGACAGGAACCCCTTAACTATGGCTACACCTTC. Amino acid sequence: CASSRQEPLNYGYTF.

For the CDR3, the DNA is TGCAGCGTTGAAGGGGGACACTTGGAGACCCAGTACTTC. This translates into CSVEGGHLETQYF. The rearrangement links TRBV29-1 to TRBJ2-5, with D possibly being TRBD1 (6 bases). V was cut by 1 base and J by 5 bases, with 11 bases left in between. Germline CDR1 reads SQVTM; CDR2 reads ANQGSEA. This CDR3 is 13 amino acids long.

This rearrangement joins TRBV6-1 to TRBJ2-5; D is perhaps TRBD1 or TRBD2 (5 bases each). V gave up 4 bases and J gave up 4 bases, with 16 bases separating them. The CDR3 covers 15 residues. Germline CDR1 and CDR2: MNHNS and SASEGT. CDR3 region: CASSGSGQRGETQYF. Written as DNA, the CDR3 is TGTGCCAGCAGTGGCTCGGGGCAGAGGGGAGAGACCCAGTACTTC.

The chain has TRBV5-6 and TRBJ2-1, with D perhaps matching TRBD1 or TRBD2 (5 bases each). With 1 base removed from V and 15 bases from J, the gap between germline ends came to 11 bases. Germline CDR1 and CDR2: SGHDT and YYEEEE. The CDR3 totals 11 residues. This chain's CDR3 is CASSLLGDRFF. CDR3 DNA: TGTGCCAGCAGCTTGTTGGGGGATCGGTTCTTC.

The CDR3 DNA follows: TGTGCCAGCAGCTTAGGGGTAGCGGGGGGCCGCAGCGCCTACGAGCAGTACTTC. It translates to CASSLGVAGGRSAYEQYF. V is TRBV7-8 and J is TRBJ2-7, with 10 bases that match TRBD2. V shed 1 base, J shed 2 bases, and the junction held 11 bases outside the gene matches. The germline V gene has CDR1 SGHVS and CDR2 FQNEAQ. CDR3 length equals 18 residues.